A selection of T cell receptor beta chains follows, all from one sample in a study of T cell repertoires in cytomegalovirus infection. From the reads, TCRdb called clonotypes with MiXCR, one entry per CDR3 protein. The table has about 340,000 distinct CDR3 sequences, about 29% seen once. The antigens of these receptors remain unknown. The sequencing used cultured PBMCs, collected from culture after CMV antigen stimulation. Receptors were obtained from a human donor in good health (CMV status not recorded). Some clones in this sample may be carry-over from other donors' samples. Both conserved end residues are part of each CDR3. Each record gives: clone size, CDR3 length, D gene, V gene, J gene, CDR3 DNA, CDR3 protein. The D gene is left open where the match is weak. The size entry is marked missing in some rows and otherwise reads once, few, many or a size class.

.	16	.	TRBV9	TRBJ2-1	TGTGCCAGCAGCGTAGGACTAGTGTGGTCCTACAATGAGCAGTTCTTC	CASSVGLVWSYNEQFF
few	15	TRBD1	TRBV19	TRBJ1-4	TGTGCCAGTAGGCCTGACAGGGATAGTAATGAAAAACTGTTTTTT	CASRPDRDSNEKLFF
.	16	.	TRBV12-3/TRBV12-4	TRBJ2-7	TGTGCCAGCACCACTTGGGGGGTTGGGGGCTCCTACGAGCAGTACTTC	CASTTWGVGGSYEQYF
.	15	.	TRBV6-2/TRBV6-3	TRBJ2-7	TGTGCCAGCAGTTTCTCCCCCGACAGCAACTACGAGCAGTACTTC	CASSFSPDSNYEQYF
.	15	.	TRBV19	TRBJ1-5	TGTGCCAGTAGTATAACCCCCCCGACCTCCATGCCCCAGCATTTT	CASSITPPTSMPQHF
many	16	.	TRBV11-2	TRBJ1-1	TGTGCCAGCAGCTTAGGGGCCTACACCTCGAACACTGAAGCTTTCTTT	CASSLGAYTSNTEAFF
.	15	.	TRBV6-8	TRBJ1-4	TGTGCCAGCAGTTCCTTCACGGGGGGTAGTGAAAAACTGTTTTTT	CASSSFTGGSEKLFF
.	16	.	TRBV12-3/TRBV12-4	TRBJ1-4	TGTGCCAGCAGTTTAGGGGGGATGGCAACTAATGAAAAACTGTTTTTT	CASSLGGMATNEKLFF
.	15	.	TRBV12-3/TRBV12-4	TRBJ2-3	TGTGCCAGCAGTCCCCCGGGGCGGCGCACAGATACGCAGTATTTT	CASSPPGRRTDTQYF
few	12	.	TRBV6-1	TRBJ1-1	TGTGCCAGCATCGACGGGGGCAGTGGGGCTTTCTTT	CASIDGGSGAFF
.	16	.	TRBV5-4	TRBJ1-6	TGTGCCAGCAGCCCCAAAGGGTCAACTTATAATTCACCCCTCCACTTT	CASSPKGSTYNSPLHF
few	15	.	TRBV6-6	TRBJ2-3	TGTGCCAGCCTTCTAGCTAACCCGGGCACAGATACGCAGTATTTT	CASLLANPGTDTQYF
.	15	.	TRBV19	TRBJ2-3	TGTGCCAGTAGAACGCAGGGGACTAGCACAGATACGCAGTATTTT	CASRTQGTSTDTQYF
.	17	.	TRBV28	TRBJ1-3	TGTGCCAGCAGTCGCGGGGCGGGGGTCAGCTCTGGAAACACCATATATTTT	CASSRGAGVSSGNTIYF
many	11	.	TRBV4-1	TRBJ2-1	TGCGCCAGCAGCCAAGGCGGTTTGGAGTTCTTC	CASSQGGLEFF
many	15	TRBD2	TRBV7-2	TRBJ2-7	TGTGCCAGCAGCAAAGGAGGGACTAGCGGGAACCATAAGTACTTC	CASSKGGTSGNHKYF
many	14	TRBD1	TRBV7-8	TRBJ1-4	TGTGCCAGCAGCTTGACAGGGGATGATGAAAAACTGTTTTTT	CASSLTGDDEKLFF
few	15	.	TRBV7-2	TRBJ1-4	TGTGCCAGCAGGCGTATGGGGCAGGTTCATGAAAAACTGTTTTTT	CASRRMGQVHEKLFF
.	14	.	TRBV7-3	TRBJ1-1	TGTGCCAGCAGCTTAGGGGGGTTTAACACTGAAGCTTTCTTT	CASSLGGFNTEAFF
.	15	TRBD1	TRBV12-3/TRBV12-4	TRBJ1-5	TGTGCCAGCAGTTTGACAGGGCCGTACAATCAGCCCCAGCATTTT	CASSLTGPYNQPQHF
.	13	.	TRBV3-1	TRBJ1-1	TGTGCCAGCTGCCTGGCAGCGAACACTGAAGCTTTCTTT	CASCLAANTEAFF
.	17	.	TRBV4-2	TRBJ2-1	TGTGCCAGCAGCGGATTAAACCGGAGCGGAGCTTACAATGAGCAGTTCTTC	CASSGLNRSGAYNEQFF
few	14	.	TRBV7-9	TRBJ1-1	TGTGCCAGCAGCCCGGGGGAGCGGTCCGAGAGGGTGTTCTTT	CASSPGERSERVFF
.	14	TRBD1	TRBV6-8	TRBJ1-3	TGTGCCAGCAGTTACTACAGGGGCGGAAACACCATATATTTT	CASSYYRGGNTIYF
.	19	.	TRBV4-2	TRBJ2-1	TGTGCCAGCAGCCAATATACCCCGGGGGGCGGGACTTCCTACATTGAGCAGTTCTTC	CASSQYTPGGGTSYIEQFF
.	13	.	TRBV27	TRBJ1-1	TGTGCCAGCAGTTTAGCAGGGCCCACTGAAGCTTTCTTT	CASSLAGPTEAFF
few	14	TRBD1	TRBV7-6	TRBJ2-7	TGTGCCAGCAGCCAGACGACAGGGAGCTACGAGCAGTACTTC	CASSQTTGSYEQYF
.	18	.	TRBV14	TRBJ2-2	TGTGCCAGCAGCCAAGAGGTGGAAGGCCTCAGGGGTACCGGGGAGCTGTTTTTT	CASSQEVEGLRGTGELFF
.	13	.	TRBV27	TRBJ2-1	TGTGCCAGCAGTTTCCCCGACTCTGGACCTCAGTTCTTC	CASSFPDSGPQFF
.	14	.	TRBV7-2	TRBJ2-7	TGTGCCAGCAGCGATGCGGGGTACGACTACGAGCAGTACTTC	CASSDAGYDYEQYF
.	14	.	TRBV24-1	TRBJ2-1	TGTGCCACCAGTGATTTGTTTGGGGAGAATGAGCAGTTCTTC	CATSDLFGENEQFF